The 14 T cell receptor beta chains below all came from one sample that was sequenced in a study of Ad26.COV2.S vaccination and SARS-CoV-2 variants. Measured with immunoSEQ multiplex PCR; TCRdb has only the in-frame clones, and not every one. The profile covers about 350,000 clones, with approximately 86% appearing a single time and roughly 10% taken by the ten largest. Treatment defined: roughly 18 received Ad26.COV2.S at low or high dose, single or two shots; 5 received placebo; per-sample allocation not given. Sampling took place 63 days after the first vaccine or placebo injection. The sequencing used peripheral blood, collected in a trial of Ad26.COV2.S vaccine versus placebo. Source of these receptors: a person aged 18 to 59 who received the Ad26.COV2.S COVID-19 vaccine or a placebo.

This chain uses TRBV10-3 with TRBJ2-7; 11 nucleotides match TRBD2. CDR1 and CDR2 (germline): ENHRY, SYGVKD. CDR3 length: 15 amino acids. J was trimmed by 0 bases and V by 6 bases; bases with no gene match: 4. CDR3: CAISEGLADSYEQYF. The CDR3 coding sequence is TGTGCCATCAGCGAGGGACTAGCGGACTCCTACGAGCAGTACTTC.

V is TRBV7-9 and J is TRBJ2-5; weak D call: TRBD1 (7 bases). The CDR3 has 18 amino acids. CDR1 and CDR2 (germline): SEHNR, FQNEAQ (reference sequence). Trimming took off 5 bases at V and 2 bases at J, with 24 bases between the two ends. DNA of the CDR3: TGTGCCAGCAGCACGAGGGTACAGGGGCCGCGGGGACAAGAGACCCAGTACTTC. Translation: CASSTRVQGPRGQETQYF. Drawing the rest from reference TRBV7-9 and TRBJ2-5, the complete variable domain is DTGVSQNPRHKITKRGQNVTFRCDPISEHNRLYWYRQTLGQGPEFLTYFQNEAQLEKSRLLSDRFSAERPKGSFSTLEIQRTEQGDSAMYLCASSTRVQGPRGQETQYFGPGTRLLVL.

The chain carries TRBV27 and TRBJ2-1, with TRBD2 matching over 10 bases. CDR1 is MNHEY and CDR2 is SMNVEV in the germline V gene (reference sequence). V lost 6 bases, J lost 6 bases, and 5 bases stayed unmatched. The CDR3 contains 14 residues. This CDR3 is CASRGTSAFNEQFF. The CDR3 DNA follows: TGTGCCAGCAGGGGGACTAGCGCTTTCAATGAGCAGTTCTTC.

The chain uses TRBV5-1 and TRBJ2-7, with D unresolved. This CDR3 is built from 16 residues. V dropped 4 bases and J dropped 0 bases, with 17 bases sitting between them. Germline V gives CDR1 SGHRS, CDR2 YFSETQ. This chain's CDR3 is CASSPPGARSSYEQYF. Here the CDR3 DNA reads TGCGCCAGCAGCCCCCCTGGCGCGAGGAGCTCCTACGAGCAGTACTTC.

The CDR3 loop reads CASSFNGGVEKLFF. The CDR3 bases are TGTGCCAGCAGTTTTAACGGGGGCGTTGAAAAACTGTTTTTT. The rearrangement joins TRBV28 to TRBJ1-4; TRBD1 is a possible D gene (6 bases). The ends were cut back, 3 bases at V and 7 bases at J, with 12 bases in the middle. Germline values: CDR1 MDHEN, CDR2 SYDVKM. The CDR3 length is 14 residues.

V is TRBV5-1 and J is TRBJ2-3, with D possibly matching TRBD1 (6 bases). The CDR3 is 16 amino acids. Trimming pared 4 bases from V and 1 base from J, leaving 16 bases between. Germline assignment: CDR1 SGHRS and CDR2 YFSETQ. The CDR3 coding sequence is TGCGCCAGCAGCGACAACAGGGCACCGGGCACAGATACGCAGTATTTT. It yields the protein CASSDNRAPGTDTQYF.

V usage is TRBV5-6 and J usage is TRBJ1-1, with D hard to call. Germline V lookup: CDR1 SGHDT, CDR2 YYEEEE. V dropped 2 bases and J dropped 1 base, with 9 bases sitting between them. The CDR3 covers 14 residues. The CDR3 is CASSLEGTNTEAFF. The CDR3 region has the DNA TGTGCCAGCAGCTTAGAGGGAACGAACACTGAAGCTTTCTTT.

The CDR3 protein is CASSLTNEQFF. CDR3 bases: TGTGCCAGCAGCTTAACGAATGAGCAGTTCTTC. This rearrangement joins TRBV5-4 to TRBJ2-1; D not resolved. V gave up 2 bases and J gave up 7 bases, with 4 bases separating them. Germline V CDR1 and CDR2: SGHNT, YYREEE (reference sequence). The CDR3 length is 11 residues. The full variable domain, completed using reference TRBV5-4 and TRBJ2-1, is ETGVTQSPTHLIKTRGQQVTLRCSSQSGHNTVSWYQQALGQGPQFIFQYYREEENGRGNFPPRFSGLQFPNYSSELNVNALELDDSALYLCASSLTNEQFFGPGTRLTVL.

V gene TRBV6-5 combines with J gene TRBJ1-5; possibly TRBD1 for D (6 bases). CDR3 size: 13 residues. V dropped 10 bases and J dropped 6 bases, with 16 bases sitting between them. Per the germline V gene, CDR1 is MNHEY and CDR2 is SVGAGI. This chain's CDR3 is CATSLQGTQPQHF. CDR3 DNA: TGTGCCACCTCACTACAGGGTACTCAGCCCCAGCATTTT.

The rearrangement links TRBV11-1 to TRBJ2-1; no clear D. The V gene's germline CDR1 is SGHAT and CDR2 FQDESV (reference sequence). Trimming shortened V by 5 bases and J by 12 bases, and 14 bases separated the two germline ends. The CDR3 covers 12 residues. The CDR3 DNA is TGTGCCAGCAGCGAGTTTGTGGATATGCAGTTCTTC. The encoded protein is CASSEFVDMQFF.

In nucleotides, the CDR3 is TGTGCCAGCAGCTTTCAAGAGACCCAGTACTTC. This encodes CASSFQETQYF. The V gene is TRBV7-2, the J gene TRBJ2-5; D is ambiguous. The germline CDR1 and CDR2 sequences are SGHTA and FQGNSA. Between the trimmed V and J ends, which lost 3 bases and 2 bases, there was a span of 1 base. This CDR3 has 11 amino acids. Full variable domain (missing parts from reference TRBV7-2 and TRBJ2-5): GAGVSQSPSNKVTEKGKDVELRCDPISGHTALYWYRQSLGQGLEFLIYFQGNSAPDKSGLPSDRFSAERTGGSVSTLTIQRTQQEDSAVYLCASSFQETQYFGPGTRLLVL.

The V gene is TRBV5-4, the J gene TRBJ1-4; D possibly corresponds to TRBD1 (6 bases). The V end lost 4 bases, the J end lost 2 bases, and 12 bases lay between the germline ends. This CDR3 is 15 amino acids long. CDR1 and CDR2 (germline): SGHNT, YYREEE (reference sequence). The CDR3 sequence: CASSQQGSTNEKLFF. CDR3 nucleotides: TGTGCCAGCAGCCAACAGGGAAGCACTAATGAAAAACTGTTTTTT.

V usage is TRBV6-1 and J usage is TRBJ2-7; D is uncertain. CDR3 length: 14 amino acids. CDR1 MNHNS and CDR2 SASEGT come from the germline V gene. The V end was cut by 3 bases, the J end by 1 base, with 10 bases between. CDR3 protein: CASSEEPRSYEQYF. In nucleotides, the CDR3 is TGTGCCAGCAGTGAGGAGCCGCGGTCCTACGAGCAGTACTTC.

This clone was recorded many times. This chain uses TRBV5-4 with TRBJ2-7; TRBD2 agrees at 13 bases. Germline CDR1 SGHNT, CDR2 YYREEE (reference sequence). V shed 2 bases and J 4 bases; nucleotides not matched to a gene: 3. The CDR3 runs to 15 residues. The CDR3 region is CASSLTSGGAYEQYF. CDR3 DNA sequence: TGTGCCAGCAGCTTAACTAGCGGGGGGGCTTACGAGCAGTACTTC.